This entry is about one T cell receptor beta chain. The antigen is unknown. 5'RACE template switching produced TCR cDNA carrying a universal primer site and UMIs. One entry per CDR3 protein results from TCRdb running MiXCR on the 5' RACE reads. This table holds fewer than 650,000 distinct CDR3 sequences, just over 20% found once. This sample was taken from a study of T cells after yellow fever vaccination. Study-wide context: Where fractions had low cell numbers, libraries were prepared from them with the SMART-Seq v4 Ultra Low Input RNA kit. Study-wide results and limits: The secondary response was weaker but peaked faster, day 5 versus 15.

The sequencing used PBMCs, collected 21 days after the first yellow fever vaccination. This TCR came from a man aged 18 to 29 who received the YFV17D yellow fever vaccine.

The DNA for the CDR3 is TGCGCCAGCAGCCGTCTAGCGACCCCCGGGGAGCTGTTTTTT. Protein: CASSRLATPGELFF. The rearrangement uses TRBV5-1 and TRBJ2-2; weak D call: TRBD2 (6 bases). The germline V gene has CDR1 SGHRS and CDR2 YFSETQ. Trimming pared 4 bases from V and 6 bases from J, leaving 13 bases between. This CDR3 region has 14 residues.